This TCR beta chain stems from a study of blood T cells in healthy people across ages. This clonotype was seen a few times. Peripheral blood, about 10 milliliters per donor, was collected. CDR1 SGHTA and CDR2 FQGNSA come from the germline V gene. The CDR3 loop spans 15 amino acids. The V gene end was trimmed by 5 bases and the J gene end by 1 base; junction bases not matched to a gene: 4. Using a J-beta primer mix together with a sample-barcoded 5' primer, a second PCR was run for roughly 7 to 11 cycles. MiXCR, run by TCRdb on the 5' RACE reads, gives a single entry per CDR3 protein. The sample consists of about 1.5 million distinct CDR3 sequences, about 45% of them appearing once.

The chain has TRBV7-2 and TRBJ2-3, with TRBD2 matching 9 bases. The TCR comes from a woman aged 18-29 years in good health. Sequencing input: blood. CDR3 residues: CASSRAGGRTDTQYF. CDR3 nucleotide sequence: TGTGCCAGCAGCAGAGCGGGGGGTCGCACAGATACGCAGTATTTT.